This T cell receptor (beta chain) was found in a study of blood T cell repertoires in COVID-19. Background on the study: Acute and convalescent COVID-19 specimens originated in the United States, Italy and Spain.

To note about this clone: At one end, the junction sequence differs from germline, possibly due to a read error.

As originally analysed: By means of reference gene primer amplification, nucleated cell counts were estimated. Sequenced by immunoSEQ multiplex PCR; TCRdb stores in-frame clones only, minus some. The DNA gave D and trimming, while V, J and clone size come from that table. In the table there are hundreds of thousands of clones, over 65% of which are singletons. Germline V CDR1 and CDR2: SNHLY, FYNNEI. The CDR3 spans 16 residues. Sample: peripheral blood. The TCR originated in an elderly woman with acute or convalescent COVID-19. The chain uses TRBV2 and TRBJ1-5; a weak D match, TRBD1 (6 bases). The CDR3: CASSEAVPRGNQPQHF. For the CDR3, the DNA is TGTGCCAGCAGTGAAGCGGTGCCCAGGGGCAACCAGCCCCAGCATTTT.